The clone carrying this TCR beta chain has ten or more counts. Its cognate antigen is unknown. cDNA molecules, individually, were tagged with unique molecular identifiers. TCRdb independently ran MiXCR on the 5' RACE reads; one entry per CDR3 protein. The data contain around 50,000 distinct CDR3 sequences, around a tenth of them seen just once; the ten biggest clones take up 4% to 5%. The source of the sample is a study of early T cells in non-severe SARS-CoV-2 infection. Study background: Sequencing used unsorted whole-blood bulk RNA, so chains lack pairing. Broader study findings: There was a bias toward anti-spike CD8 responses in VDJdb matching, which missed private and CD4 specificities.

The germline V gene encodes CDR1 LNHNV and CDR2 YYDKDF (reference sequence). Trimming cost V 0 bases and J 3 bases, with 18 bases left between them. The CDR3 covers 17 residues. This clonotype was sampled from an adult who was a healthcare worker with PCR-confirmed SARS-CoV-2 infection or an uninfected control (not recorded which). This sequence joins TRBV15 and TRBJ2-7, with a weak D call TRBD1 (6 bases). The sequencing input was whole blood. The CDR3 sequence is CATSRDMGIDRYYEQYF. CDR3 DNA sequence: TGTGCCACCAGCAGAGATATGGGTATTGACAGGTACTACGAGCAGTACTTC.